A selection of T cell receptor beta chains follows, all from one sample in a study of OX40 agonist ivuxolimab in advanced cancers. Method: immunoSEQ multiplex PCR; TCRdb's copy keeps in-frame clones and lacks some. The table includes 60,000 to 70,000 clones, approximately 78% detected once. Sequenced here: CD4+ or CD8+ T cells sorted from blood, sampled in a trial of the OX40 agonist ivuxolimab. These receptors were collected from an adult with an advanced solid tumor such as melanoma, head and neck, liver or kidney cancer. The CDR3 runs from the conserved cysteine through the conserved F or W. D genes are given only for firm matches. The size entry is marked missing in some rows and otherwise reads once, few, many or a size class.

J gene | clone size | D gene | V gene | CDR3 DNA | CDR3 protein
TRBJ1-3 | once | NA | TRBV18 | TGTGCCAGCTCAGGGACCGCGTCTCTCAACATATATTTT | CASSGTASLNIYF
TRBJ1-5 | NA | NA | TRBV6-5 | TGTGCCAGCAGAAACGAAGTAGGTGGTCAGCCCCAGCATTTT | CASRNEVGGQPQHF
TRBJ2-4 | NA | NA | TRBV28 | TGTGCCAGCACCACTGCGGGGTTTAAAGCCAAAAACATTCAGTACTTC | CASTTAGFKAKNIQYF
TRBJ2-3 | NA | NA | TRBV19 | TGTGCCAGTAGTATCGGAAGGGTGGGGAATACGCAGTATTTT | CASSIGRVGNTQYF
TRBJ2-7 | NA | TRBD2 | TRBV6-6 | TGTGCCAGTCTAGAGACTAGCGGGAGATCCGAGCAGTACTTC | CASLETSGRSEQYF
TRBJ2-1 | NA | NA | TRBV11-2 | TGTGCCAGCACCCCCCCTAGTGGTGGCAATGAGCAGTTCTTC | CASTPPSGGNEQFF
TRBJ2-2 | NA | TRBD2 | TRBV7-6 | TGTGCCAGCCGGGGAGGGACCGACACCGGGGAGCTGTTTTTT | CASRGGTDTGELFF
TRBJ1-2 | NA | NA | TRBV30 | TGTGCCTGGACCCCTGGGAACTATGGCTACACCTTC | CAWTPGNYGYTF
TRBJ2-5 | NA | TRBD2 | TRBV7-2 | TGTGCCAGCAGCTTGGGCGGGGGGCTGGAGACCCAGTACTTC | CASSLGGGLETQYF
TRBJ2-6 | NA | NA | TRBV18 | TGTGCCAGCTCAGCTAACTCTGGGGCCAACGTCCTGACTTTC | CASSANSGANVLTF
TRBJ1-1 | NA | NA | TRBV4-3 | TGCGCCAGCAGCCACGCACAGGGGAACACTGAAGCTTTCTTT | CASSHAQGNTEAFF
TRBJ2-3 | NA | TRBD1 | TRBV18 | TGTGCCAGCTCACCACCTCGGACAGGGAGCACAGATACGCAGTATTTT | CASSPPRTGSTDTQYF
TRBJ1-1 | NA | NA | TRBV7-9 | TGTGCCAGCAGTTTTCACGGTGAAGCTTTCTTT | CASSFHGEAFF